This T cell receptor beta chain was identified in a study of response to subunit inactivated influenza vaccine. Broader study findings: The authors put forward the suggestion that each seasonal influenza vaccination may bring in only a limited number of new T cells.

About this clonotype: Its specificity is unknown.

The V gene's germline CDR1 is LGHNA and CDR2 YSLEER. Trimming stripped 1 base from V and 3 bases from J, with 13 bases between. This CDR3 is 16 amino acids long. TCRdb ran MiXCR on the RT-PCR reads and lists one entry per CDR3 protein. The sample includes 500,000 to 600,000 distinct CDR3 sequences, about 7.6% of them seen just once. Sequenced here: PBMCs from blood, sampled around 25 months after vaccination. The chain is built from TRBV4-3 and TRBJ2-1, with D perhaps TRBD1 or TRBD2 (5 bases each). This clonotype was obtained from a man aged 50-75 years who received an inactivated influenza vaccine. The CDR3 protein is CASSQVPGRIYNEQFF. Here the CDR3 DNA reads TGCGCCAGCAGCCAAGTTCCGGGACGGATCTACAATGAGCAGTTCTTC.